These T cell receptor beta chains were read from a single sample in a study of regulatory T cells in long-lasting Graves disease. Using its own MiXCR run on the multiplex PCR reads, TCRdb lists one record per CDR3 protein. The data hold 620,000 or so distinct CDR3 sequences, with less than 20% observed a single time. This sample also belongs to another study, concerning T cells in Graves' hyperthyroidism and ophthalmopathy.

This sample comprised peripheral blood mononuclear cells (PBMCs), obtained at new diagnosis, from a patient treated with antithyroid drugs. The origin of the receptors is a woman in her twenties or thirties with Graves disease. The CDR3 runs from the conserved cysteine through the conserved F or W. D genes are given only for firm matches. Rows give clone size only sometimes, using once, few, many, or a class for an expanded clone.

TRBV25-1	TRBJ1-4	few	.	CATKAGVGEKLFF	TGTGCCACCAAGGCGGGGGTCGGAGAAAAACTGTTTTTT
TRBV20-1	TRBJ2-7	many	.	CSAPPPAVAADYEQYF	TGCAGTGCTCCTCCTCCAGCCGTAGCGGCAGATTACGAGCAGTACTTC
TRBV30	TRBJ1-1	many	TRBD1	CAWSFLRQGEAFF	TGTGCCTGGAGTTTCCTTAGACAGGGTGAAGCTTTCTTT
TRBV5-5	TRBJ2-2	.	.	CASSLNGAGHGELFF	TGTGCCAGCAGCTTGAACGGGGCAGGTCACGGGGAGCTGTTTTTT
TRBV28	TRBJ2-1	many	TRBD1	CASSYSGTGSGHEQFF	TGTGCCAGCAGTTATTCCGGGACAGGGAGTGGGCATGAGCAGTTCTTC
TRBV27	TRBJ2-7	few	.	CASTSVGSGEGGEQYF	TGTGCCAGCACGAGTGTCGGGAGCGGGGAGGGGGGCGAGCAGTACTTC
TRBV7-9	TRBJ2-7	.	.	CASSLASRPYEQYF	TGTGCCAGCAGCTTAGCGTCTAGGCCCTACGAGCAGTACTTC
TRBV7-9	TRBJ1-4	few	TRBD1	CASSRKTGVYPLDEKLFF	TGTGCCAGCAGCAGGAAGACAGGGGTATACCCTCTTGATGAAAAACTGTTTTTT
TRBV7-2	TRBJ2-5	many	.	CASNPGALRGETQYF	TGTGCCAGCAACCCGGGGGCCCTCAGGGGGGAGACCCAGTACTTC
TRBV10-1	TRBJ2-7	many	TRBD1	CASRTQGQGAYEQYF	TGCGCCAGCAGGACACAGGGACAGGGGGCCTACGAGCAGTACTTC
TRBV5-1	TRBJ2-3	many	.	CASSLGLATDTQYF	TGTGCCAGCAGTTTGGGCCTAGCCACAGATACGCAGTATTTT
TRBV7-2	TRBJ2-7	many	TRBD2	CASSLDRFGTTLYEQYF	TGTGCCAGCAGCTTAGATAGGTTCGGGACTACTCTGTACGAGCAGTACTTC
TRBV12-3/TRBV12-4	TRBJ2-6	many	.	CASAPGLAPGANVLTF	TGTGCCAGCGCCCCAGGGCTGGCTCCTGGGGCCAACGTCCTGACTTTC
TRBV6-1	TRBJ1-1	many	.	CASSRTASNTEAFF	TGTGCCAGCAGTCGTACCGCTTCGAACACTGAAGCTTTCTTT
TRBV27	TRBJ2-7	many	TRBD1	CASRVGQGTYEQYF	TGTGCCAGCAGGGTAGGACAGGGGACCTACGAGCAGTACTTC
TRBV13	TRBJ2-7	many	.	CASSFQGPSYEQYF	TGTGCCAGCAGCTTCCAGGGGCCCTCCTACGAGCAGTACTTC
TRBV11-2	TRBJ2-7	few	TRBD1	CASSLAPGHRGLYEQYF	TGTGCCAGCAGCTTAGCCCCCGGACACAGGGGGCTCTACGAGCAGTACTTC
TRBV18	TRBJ1-2	.	.	CASSPSPPATNYGYTF	TGTGCCAGCTCACCATCCCCCCCAGCTACTAACTATGGCTACACCTTC
TRBV7-9	TRBJ1-4	.	.	CALGVNEKLFF	TGTGCCCTCGGGGTTAATGAAAAACTGTTTTTT
TRBV7-3	TRBJ2-1	.	.	CASSSPPKGQQFF	TGTGCCAGCAGCTCCCCTCCGAAGGGCCAGCAGTTCTTC